This is a list of T cell receptor beta chains from one sample in a study of blood T cell repertoires in COVID-19. Assay used: immunoSEQ multiplex PCR; TCRdb lists only in-frame clones, some missing. The sample records 100,000 to 120,000 clones, approximately 90% being singletons. Sequencing input: peripheral blood. All receptors come from a woman aged 45-65 years with acute or convalescent COVID-19. The CDR3 runs from the conserved cysteine through the conserved F or W. Fields, in order: CDR3 protein, CDR3 DNA, V gene, clone size, D gene, J gene. A D gene is named only where the DNA matches it firmly. Size is omitted from some rows. Given values are once, few, many or a class for expanded clones.

CATGRNNEQFF | TGTGCCACCGGGAGGAACAATGAGCAGTTCTTC | TRBV24-1 | . | . | TRBJ2-1
CASSFSGGFTDTQYF | TGTGCCAGCAGCTTTAGCGGGGGTTTCACAGATACGCAGTATTTT | TRBV7-2 | . | TRBD2 | TRBJ2-3
CASSPSETQYF | TGTGCCAGCAGCCCCAGTGAGACCCAGTACTTC | TRBV7-2 | . | . | TRBJ2-5
CASSFRTSGTKTQYF | TGTGCCAGCAGTTTCCGGACTAGCGGGACAAAGACCCAGTACTTC | TRBV7-2 | . | TRBD2 | TRBJ2-5
CASSEDRTYEQYF | TGTGCCAGCAGTGAAGACAGGACCTACGAGCAGTACTTC | TRBV2 | . | . | TRBJ2-7
CASSQNYLGGDTQYF | TGTGCCAGCAGCCAGAATTACCTGGGGGGAGATACGCAGTATTTT | TRBV3-1/TRBV3-2 | . | . | TRBJ2-3
CAISPGVPNEQFF | TGTGCCATCAGTCCGGGGGTCCCCAATGAGCAGTTCTTC | TRBV10-3 | . | . | TRBJ2-1
CAWASVNTEAFF | TGTGCCTGGGCCAGTGTGAACACTGAAGCTTTCTTT | TRBV30 | . | . | TRBJ1-1
CASSAGAYEQYF | TGTGCCAGCAGCGCGGGGGCCTACGAGCAGTACTTC | TRBV5-4 | once | TRBD2 | TRBJ2-7
CASSLTVSSTDTQYF | TGTGCCAGCAGCTTGACAGTCTCGAGCACAGATACGCAGTATTTT | TRBV5-6 | once | . | TRBJ2-3
CASSWMGQFDPQHF | TGTGCCAGCAGCTGGATGGGACAGTTTGACCCCCAGCATTTT | TRBV5-8 | . | TRBD1 | TRBJ1-5
CASSLGGRDYNEQFF | TGTGCCAGCAGCTTAGGCGGGAGGGACTACAATGAGCAGTTCTTC | TRBV11-2 | . | TRBD2 | TRBJ2-1
CASSLASAKNIQYF | TGTGCCAGCAGCCTGGCCTCGGCCAAAAACATTCAGTACTTC | TRBV7-2 | . | . | TRBJ2-4
CATSRDRGIIEAFF | TGTGCCACCAGCAGAGACAGGGGGATCATTGAAGCTTTCTTT | TRBV15 | . | TRBD1 | TRBJ1-1
CASSLGRIEAFF | TGTGCCAGCAGTTTAGGCAGGATTGAAGCTTTCTTT | TRBV12-3/TRBV12-4 | . | . | TRBJ1-1
CASSPAEGAEQYF | TGCGCCAGCAGCCCGGCGGAGGGGGCAGAGCAGTACTTC | TRBV5-1 | . | . | TRBJ2-7
CASSLGAGTYEKLFF | TGTGCCAGCAGCTTAGGGGCGGGTACTTATGAAAAACTGTTTTTT | TRBV13 | . | . | TRBJ1-4
CASSFGHNTEAFF | TGTGCCAGCAGCTTCGGACACAACACTGAAGCTTTCTTT | TRBV7-9 | once | . | TRBJ1-1
CASNNPSGNTIYF | TGTGCCAGTAACAATCCCTCTGGAAACACCATATATTTT | TRBV19 | . | . | TRBJ1-3
CASSLVGTGSPYEQYF | TGTGCCAGCAGCTTAGTTGGGACAGGGAGCCCCTACGAGCAGTACTTC | TRBV7-9 | . | TRBD1 | TRBJ2-7
CASSLLDRGGTDTQYF | TGTGCCAGCAGTTTATTAGACAGGGGTGGAACAGATACGCAGTATTTT | TRBV27 | . | TRBD1 | TRBJ2-3
CASSQADNQPQHF | TGTGCCAGCAGCCAGGCTGACAATCAGCCCCAGCATTTT | TRBV12-3/TRBV12-4 | few | . | TRBJ1-5
CASMVSGANTGELFF | TGTGCCAGTATGGTAAGCGGGGCGAACACCGGGGAGCTGTTTTTT | TRBV19 | . | TRBD2 | TRBJ2-2
CASSPMAGTDEKLFF | TGTGCCAGCTCCCCTATGGCGGGGACGGATGAAAAACTGTTTTTT | TRBV18 | once | . | TRBJ1-4
CASSQGEANQPQHF | TGCGCCAGCAGTCAAGGGGAGGCCAATCAGCCCCAGCATTTT | TRBV23-1 | . | . | TRBJ1-5
CASSVDGGSAGNTIYF | TGTGCCAGCAGCGTAGATGGGGGGTCAGCTGGAAACACCATATATTTT | TRBV9 | . | . | TRBJ1-3
CASRPWGGARRSNQPQHF | TGTGCCAGTAGACCGTGGGGGGGGGCTCGCCGTAGCAATCAGCCCCAGCATTTT | TRBV19 | . | . | TRBJ1-5
CASSFSGGEAFF | TGTGCCAGCAGTTTTTCGGGGGGTGAAGCTTTCTTT | TRBV12-3/TRBV12-4 | few | . | TRBJ1-1
CASSLDPGSNYGYTF | TGTGCCAGCAGCTTAGATCCCGGGTCTAACTATGGCTACACCTTC | TRBV11-2 | . | . | TRBJ1-2
CAWGASPRGETQYF | TGTGCCTGGGGGGCCTCACCCCGGGGAGAGACCCAGTACTTC | TRBV30 | . | . | TRBJ2-5
CASSSTGGNQPQHF | TGTGCCAGCAGTTCGACAGGGGGCAATCAGCCCCAGCATTTT | TRBV28 | . | TRBD1 | TRBJ1-5
CASSRLQRFRGKLYNEQFF | TGTGCCAGCAGCCGACTACAGCGCTTTCGCGGTAAGTTATACAATGAGCAGTTCTTC | TRBV7-3 | . | . | TRBJ2-1
CASSQVIAGTGELFF | TGCGCCAGCAGCCAAGTAATAGCGGGCACCGGGGAGCTGTTTTTT | TRBV4-1 | . | TRBD2 | TRBJ2-2
CASRTTGFRTTNEKLFF | TGTGCCAGCAGGACGACAGGGTTTAGGACAACTAATGAAAAACTGTTTTTT | TRBV28 | . | TRBD1 | TRBJ1-4
CASSIAAGTGGEQYF | TGTGCCAGTAGTATAGCCGCAGGAACGGGAGGCGAGCAGTACTTC | TRBV19 | once | TRBD2 | TRBJ2-7